This T cell receptor (beta chain) was sequenced for a study of shared clonotypes between healthy human individuals. CDR1 and CDR2 (germline): SGHTA, FQGNSA. The CDR3 has 17 residues. Trimming pared 3 bases from V and 0 bases from J, leaving 14 bases between. Findings and limits, study-wide: Clonotype sharing among the donors was expected to vary with sequencing depth. As a rule, naive subsets had a larger estimated richness than memory subsets.

Recent acute infections and vaccinations were absent in the healthy HIV-negative adult donors. An assay was performed, and its level was deep. Sequenced by immunoSEQ multiplex PCR; TCRdb stores in-frame clones only, minus some. There are about 1 million clones in the sample; more than 65% occur only once, and approximately 1.5% lies in the top ten. About this clone itself: Its antigen remains unidentified.

V gene TRBV7-2 combines with J gene TRBJ1-4; tentative D call: TRBD1 (6 bases). Sequenced input: memory CD4+ T cells sorted from blood. Regarding subset: CD45RA-negative fraction. The receptor comes from a man younger than 35 in good health. Here the CDR3 reads CASSFLGQWATNEKLFF. CDR3 coding DNA: TGTGCCAGCAGCTTCCTCGGACAGTGGGCAACTAATGAAAAACTGTTTTTT.